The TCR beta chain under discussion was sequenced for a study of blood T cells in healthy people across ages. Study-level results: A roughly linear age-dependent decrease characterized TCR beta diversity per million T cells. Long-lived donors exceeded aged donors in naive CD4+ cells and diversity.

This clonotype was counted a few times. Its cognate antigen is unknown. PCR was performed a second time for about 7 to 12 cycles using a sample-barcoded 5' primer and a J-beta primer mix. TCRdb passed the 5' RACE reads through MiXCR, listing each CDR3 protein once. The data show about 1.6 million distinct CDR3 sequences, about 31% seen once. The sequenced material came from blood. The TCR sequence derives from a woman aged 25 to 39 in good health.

The CDR3 DNA follows: TGTGCCAGCAGTTACGAGCGGGGGCCCCAAGAGACCCAGTACTTC. Translating it yields CASSYERGPQETQYF. The V gene is TRBV6-2 or TRBV6-3, the J gene TRBJ2-5, with 8 positions matching TRBD2. After removal of 2 bases from V and 1 base from J, the junction contained 3 bases not matched to a gene. There are 15 residues in the CDR3. Per the germline V gene, CDR1 is MNHEY and CDR2 is SVGEGT.